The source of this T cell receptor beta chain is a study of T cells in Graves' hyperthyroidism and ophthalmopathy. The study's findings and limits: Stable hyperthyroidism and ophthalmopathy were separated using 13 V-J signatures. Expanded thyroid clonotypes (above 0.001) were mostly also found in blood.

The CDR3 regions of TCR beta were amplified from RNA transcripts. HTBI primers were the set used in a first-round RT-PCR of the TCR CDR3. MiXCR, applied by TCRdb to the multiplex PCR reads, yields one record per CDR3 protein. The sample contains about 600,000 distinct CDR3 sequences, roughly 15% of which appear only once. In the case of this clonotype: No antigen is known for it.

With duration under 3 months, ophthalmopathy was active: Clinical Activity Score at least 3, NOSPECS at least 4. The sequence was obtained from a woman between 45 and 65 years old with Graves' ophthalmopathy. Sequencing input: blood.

The CDR3: CASSQGDSSYNSPLHF. As DNA, the CDR3 is TGCGCCAGCAGCCAAGGTGATAGCTCCTATAATTCACCCCTCCACTTT. V usage is TRBV4-1 and J usage is TRBJ1-6, with D uncertain. The CDR3 extends over 16 amino acids. The germline gives CDR1 MGHRA, CDR2 YSYEKL. V was pared by 1 base and J by 0 bases, with 7 bases between.